These T cell receptor beta chains were read from a single sample in a study of cytomegalovirus exposure and HLA in healthy donors. Only in-frame clones appear in the TCRdb table, and some are missing; sequencing was by immunoSEQ multiplex PCR. This table holds roughly 84,000 clones, roughly 90% found once. The sample consisted of PBMCs. The source of these receptors is a man aged 25-45 years in good health and CMV-seronegative. Each CDR3 is given with its conserved first and last residue. The order of the fields is J gene, clone size, V gene, CDR3 length, D gene, CDR3 protein, CDR3 DNA. The D gene is left open where the match is weak. For some rows the clone size is stated as once, few or many, or as a class when expanded; others skip it.

TRBJ2-3 . TRBV28 19 TRBD1 CASSPAIVQGQGSTDTQYF TGTGCCAGCAGTCCCGCGATAGTACAGGGACAGGGGAGCACAGATACGCAGTATTTT
TRBJ2-2 . TRBV27 17 TRBD1 CASSLGDRGFSPGELFF TGTGCCAGCAGTTTAGGGGACAGGGGGTTTTCACCGGGGGAGCTGTTTTTT
TRBJ1-3 few TRBV19 14 TRBD1 CASSVTGTGNTIYF TGTGCCAGTAGTGTGACAGGGACTGGAAACACCATATATTTT
TRBJ1-5 . TRBV18 14 TRBD1 CASSLDRSNQPQHF TGTGCCAGCTCACTGGACAGGAGCAATCAGCCCCAGCATTTT
TRBJ2-1 . TRBV30 16 TRBD2 CAWRLRLAGGKDEQFF TGTGCCTGGAGGCTAAGACTAGCGGGAGGGAAGGATGAGCAGTTCTTC
TRBJ1-5 few TRBV11-2 13 . CASSLDGGMAQHF TGTGCCAGCAGCTTAGATGGGGGGATGGCCCAGCATTTT
TRBJ1-6 once TRBV14 16 . CASSHTTRSYNSPLHF TGTGCCAGCAGCCATACCACCAGGTCCTATAATTCACCCCTCCACTTT
TRBJ1-2 . TRBV27 14 TRBD1 CASSLRDRSDGYTF TGTGCCAGCAGTTTAAGGGACAGGTCGGATGGCTACACCTTC
TRBJ2-4 . TRBV5-1 15 TRBD2 CASSPQERELNIQYF TGCGCCAGCAGCCCCCAAGAGCGGGAGCTAAACATTCAGTACTTC
TRBJ1-1 . TRBV7-8 15 TRBD1 CAERAVQGGGTEAFF TGTGCCGAAAGGGCAGTACAGGGGGGAGGCACTGAAGCTTTCTTT
TRBJ1-5 . TRBV21-1 19 . CASSKREGGTQGGNQPQHF TGTGCCAGCAGCAAACGGGAGGGCGGCACCCAAGGAGGCAATCAGCCCCAGCATTTT
TRBJ2-3 . TRBV18 14 . CASSPLQGGDTQYF TGTGCCAGCTCACCACTTCAGGGAGGAGATACGCAGTATTTT
TRBJ1-5 once TRBV2 14 TRBD1 CASSGTGNGQPQHF TGTGCCAGCAGTGGGACAGGGAATGGACAGCCCCAGCATTTT
TRBJ2-4 . TRBV6-1 14 . CASSERAGTDIQYF TGTGCCAGCAGTGAACGGGCCGGGACTGACATTCAGTACTTC
TRBJ2-3 . TRBV27 18 TRBD2 CASSRRGGAGDPGDTQYF TGTGCCAGCAGTCGAAGGGGTGGGGCGGGGGACCCAGGAGATACGCAGTATTTT
TRBJ2-1 . TRBV27 14 . CASISMAGHNEQFF TGTGCCAGCATTAGTATGGCGGGGCACAATGAGCAGTTCTTC